This TCR beta chain was identified during a study of cytomegalovirus exposure and HLA in healthy donors. Across the study: When 350 to 400 donors were genotyped, approximately 80% of them were found to fall in the Caucasian-associated ancestry cluster. General study findings and limits: In a later analysis, TCR beta V- and J-gene trimming showed a link to a missense DCLRE1C variant. There was a cluster of highly shared sequence variants that was likely a sequencing artifact. It was confirmed in vitro that a few of the CMV-associated chains were specific for CMV antigens.

V lost 2 bases to trimming and J lost 5 bases, with 6 bases between them. The CDR3 sequence is 12 residues long. Germline V gene data show CDR1 as MNHEY and CDR2 as SVGAGI. PCR amplification relied on 60 Vbeta primers (plus 13 Jbeta primers). Here immunoSEQ multiplex PCR was the method, and the copy in TCRdb shows in-frame clones only, minus some. The sample holds approximately 150,000 clones, roughly 82% seen once. Details on this clone: Its matching antigen is unknown. Other DNA sequences in the sample encode the same CDR3.

The rearrangement joins TRBV6-5 to TRBJ1-1; D ambiguous. The origin of this receptor is a man in his forties or fifties in good health and CMV-seropositive. Sequenced sample: PBMCs. The CDR3 nucleotides read TGTGCCAGCAGTTACGGAGGAACTGAAGCTTTCTTT. Its translation is CASSYGGTEAFF.